This is a list of T cell receptor beta chains from one sample in a study of cytomegalovirus exposure and HLA in healthy donors. This table comes from immunoSEQ multiplex PCR, and its TCRdb copy is limited to in-frame clones, with some not included. The table lists 200,000 to 300,000 clones, 70% to 90% of them singletons. The sequenced material came from PBMCs. All receptors come from a woman aged 40 to 50 in good health and CMV-seropositive. CDR3s include the opening cysteine and the closing phenylalanine or tryptophan. A D gene is named only where the DNA matches it firmly. Clone size, where shown, is once, few, many, or a class for clones that have expanded.

j_call clone_size v_call d_call cdr3_aa cdr3_nt
TRBJ1-5 NA TRBV7-2 NA CASSIRQNQPQHF TGTGCCAGCAGCATCCGACAGAATCAGCCCCAGCATTTT
TRBJ2-2 once TRBV5-1 NA CASSPQGSSNTGELFF TGCGCCAGCAGCCCGCAGGGGTCCTCGAACACCGGGGAGCTGTTTTTT
TRBJ1-5 NA TRBV7-9 TRBD1 CASSQQGAHQPQHF TGTGCCAGCAGCCAACAGGGGGCCCATCAGCCCCAGCATTTT
TRBJ1-1 NA TRBV30 TRBD1 CAWSRGTEAFF TGTGCCTGGAGCAGGGGGACTGAAGCTTTCTTT
TRBJ1-5 few TRBV7-8 TRBD1 CASSRRDSNNQPQHF TGTGCCAGCAGTCGCCGGGACAGCAACAATCAGCCCCAGCATTTT
TRBJ2-5 few TRBV7-9 TRBD1 CASSRTGGETQYF TGTGCCAGCAGCCGAACAGGGGGAGAGACCCAGTACTTC
TRBJ1-2 NA TRBV7-2 NA CASSSSDFYGYTF TGTGCCAGCAGCTCTTCAGACTTCTATGGCTACACCTTC
TRBJ1-1 NA TRBV5-1 TRBD1 CASSQQGAVTEAFF TGCGCCAGCAGCCAACAGGGGGCTGTCACTGAAGCTTTCTTT
TRBJ2-4 once TRBV4-2 TRBD1 CASSQDRVQGENIQYF TGTGCCAGCAGCCAAGATCGTGTACAGGGGGAAAACATTCAGTACTTC
TRBJ1-3 NA TRBV4-3 TRBD1 CASSRGQLSGNTIYF TGCGCCAGCAGCCGGGGACAGCTCTCTGGAAACACCATATATTTT
TRBJ1-1 NA TRBV21-1 NA CASSKGYRDRVETEAFF TGTGCCAGCAGCAAAGGTTATCGGGACAGGGTAGAAACTGAAGCTTTCTTT
TRBJ2-5 few TRBV6-1 TRBD2 CAASGGGGIQETQYF TGTGCCGCTTCCGGCGGGGGAGGGATCCAAGAGACCCAGTACTTC
TRBJ2-1 once TRBV28 NA CASSLNKRRGEQFF TGTGCCAGCAGTCTCAATAAGCGACGGGGTGAGCAGTTCTTC
TRBJ2-7 NA TRBV2 NA CASRDPTARIYEQYF TGTGCCAGCAGAGACCCTACAGCTCGGATCTACGAGCAGTACTTC
TRBJ2-7 NA TRBV19 NA CASSIARASYEQYF TGTGCCAGTAGTATCGCCAGGGCCTCCTACGAGCAGTACTTC
TRBJ1-1 NA TRBV6-5 TRBD1 CASSYSRQGWAEAFF TGTGCCAGCAGTTACTCTCGACAGGGGTGGGCTGAAGCTTTCTTT
TRBJ2-7 NA TRBV11-2 NA CASSLRYEQYF TGTGCCAGCAGCTTACGGTACGAGCAGTACTTC
TRBJ2-1 NA TRBV19 NA CASSPEGSHEQFF TGTGCCAGTAGCCCCGAGGGCTCCCATGAGCAGTTCTTC
TRBJ1-2 NA TRBV7-2 TRBD1 CASSPSADRGLRGGYTF TGTGCCAGCAGCCCCTCCGCGGACAGGGGGCTTAGAGGGGGCTACACCTTC
TRBJ2-7 NA TRBV9 NA CASSPLLVAPSEEQYF TGTGCCAGCAGCCCCCTGCTGGTAGCGCCCTCGGAGGAGCAGTACTTC
TRBJ2-5 NA TRBV29-1 TRBD2 CSVEIPAGGPEETQYF TGCAGCGTTGAAATCCCAGCGGGAGGGCCCGAAGAGACCCAGTACTTC
TRBJ2-7 NA TRBV29-1 NA CSVEHGDGKRGQYF TGCAGCGTTGAACACGGGGATGGGAAGCGAGGGCAGTACTTC
TRBJ2-3 once TRBV10-3 TRBD2 CAISEVAGEGTDTQYF TGTGCCATCAGTGAGGTAGCGGGAGAAGGAACAGATACGCAGTATTTT
TRBJ2-1 NA TRBV7-2 NA CASSLGGEGAGEQFF TGTGCCAGCAGCTTAGGGGGGGAAGGGGCAGGTGAGCAGTTCTTC
TRBJ2-2 NA TRBV7-9 TRBD1 CASHRGLNTGELFF TGTGCCAGCCACAGGGGGTTAAACACCGGGGAGCTGTTTTTT
TRBJ2-1 once TRBV11-3 NA CASREQGNEQFF TGTGCCAGCAGGGAACAGGGAAATGAGCAGTTCTTC
TRBJ2-3 NA TRBV6-6 TRBD1 CASSYGQGLDTQYF TGTGCCAGCAGTTATGGACAGGGATTAGATACGCAGTATTTT
TRBJ2-3 NA TRBV28 TRBD1 CASSSVRGRGDTQYF TGTGCCAGCAGTTCAGTCAGGGGGCGCGGGGATACGCAGTATTTT
TRBJ2-7 NA TRBV27 NA CASSQPGSYEQYF TGTGCCAGCAGTCAACCAGGGTCCTACGAGCAGTACTTC
TRBJ2-7 NA TRBV30 TRBD2 CAWSSGTTTYEQYF TGTGCCTGGAGCTCCGGGACTACTACCTACGAGCAGTACTTC
TRBJ2-2 NA TRBV11-2 TRBD2 CASTSGRGRNTGELFF TGTGCCAGCACCTCGGGCCGCGGGAGGAACACCGGGGAGCTGTTTTTT
TRBJ2-1 once TRBV29-1 TRBD2 CSVGLAAYNEQFF TGCAGCGTCGGACTAGCGGCCTACAATGAGCAGTTCTTC
TRBJ1-2 NA TRBV6-1 NA CASSEAGRGDYGYTF TGTGCCAGCAGTGAAGCAGGGAGGGGGGACTATGGCTACACCTTC
TRBJ2-7 NA TRBV7-6 NA CASSLGGDSYEQYF TGTGCCAGCAGCTTAGGCGGAGACTCCTACGAGCAGTACTTC
TRBJ1-2 NA TRBV21-1 NA CASSIAVNYGYTF TGTGCCAGCAGCATTGCAGTCAACTATGGCTACACCTTC
TRBJ2-3 NA TRBV2 NA CASGGVGTDTQYF TGTGCCAGCGGAGGGGTCGGCACAGATACGCAGTATTTT
TRBJ2-3 NA TRBV4-3 TRBD2 CASSQDSGRGDTQYF TGCGCCAGCAGCCAAGATAGCGGGAGGGGAGATACGCAGTATTTT
TRBJ2-3 NA TRBV5-1 TRBD2 CASSSVLSGGTDTQYF TGCGCCAGCAGCTCCGTTCTTAGCGGGGGCACAGATACGCAGTATTTT
TRBJ1-1 NA TRBV7-8 NA CASSLHPVGFSTGVGTEAFF TGTGCCAGCAGCCTCCACCCGGTGGGTTTTTCAACAGGAGTAGGGACTGAAGCTTTCTTT
TRBJ2-7 NA TRBV6-6 TRBD2 CASSGGVGRLHEQYF TGTGCCAGCAGTGGGGGGGTGGGACGGCTTCACGAGCAGTACTTC
TRBJ2-3 few TRBV6-4 NA CATSLSAESTDTQYF TGTGCCACCTCCCTTAGCGCGGAGAGCACAGATACGCAGTATTTT
TRBJ2-3 NA TRBV28 TRBD2 CASSGGGGRRVDTQYF TGTGCCAGCAGTGGGGGAGGCGGGAGAAGAGTAGATACGCAGTATTTT
TRBJ2-1 few TRBV6-5 TRBD2 CASSYGEGSYNEQFF TGTGCCAGCAGTTACGGGGAGGGCTCCTACAATGAGCAGTTCTTC
TRBJ2-7 NA TRBV6-6 NA CASLLRAGDSYEQYF TGTGCCAGTCTACTTCGGGCGGGCGACTCCTACGAGCAGTACTTC
TRBJ1-2 NA TRBV7-9 NA CASSSQGWGGYTF TGTGCCAGCAGCTCCCAGGGCTGGGGTGGCTACACCTTC
TRBJ2-5 once TRBV5-8 TRBD1 CASSRRQGARETQYF TGTGCCAGCAGCCGGCGACAGGGGGCGAGGGAGACCCAGTACTTC
TRBJ1-6 NA TRBV11-2 NA CASSPALGGSSPLHF TGTGCCAGCAGCCCCGCCCTCGGGGGTAGTTCACCCCTCCACTTT
TRBJ1-1 NA TRBV29-1 NA CSVEGGLWGTEAFF TGCAGCGTTGAAGGGGGACTTTGGGGTACTGAAGCTTTCTTT
TRBJ2-5 NA TRBV6-5 TRBD1 CASSHMKGAVETQYF TGTGCCAGCAGCCATATGAAGGGGGCGGTCGAGACCCAGTACTTC
TRBJ1-1 NA TRBV7-9 NA CASSFPPGAAFF TGTGCCAGCAGTTTTCCCCCAGGGGCCGCTTTCTTT
TRBJ2-7 once TRBV2 NA CASILSTGAYEQYF TGTGCCAGCATCCTAAGCACGGGAGCCTACGAGCAGTACTTC
TRBJ2-7 NA TRBV30 TRBD1 CAWSVRDRDSYEQYF TGTGCCTGGAGTGTACGGGACAGGGACTCCTACGAGCAGTACTTC